Following are 16 T cell receptor beta chains from one sample sequenced in a study of T cells in Graves' hyperthyroidism and ophthalmopathy. It was RNA transcripts that yielded the amplified TCR beta CDR3 regions. HTBI primers were employed in a first-round RT-PCR of the TCR CDR3. TCRdb independently ran MiXCR on the multiplex PCR reads; one entry per CDR3 protein. The sample consists of more than 45,000 distinct CDR3 sequences, 49% of them appearing once. The specimen was blood. Every receptor here comes from a woman aged 25 to 45 with Graves' ophthalmopathy.

V and J are TRBV7-3 and TRBJ2-2; D is uncertain. The germline V and J ends were trimmed by 7 bases and 1 base, with 7 bases remaining between them. Germline-derived CDR1 and CDR2 are SGHTA and FQGTGA. The CDR3 has 13 residues. The CDR3 DNA sequence: TGTGCCAGCACGTGGGGGAACACCGGGGAGCTGTTTTTT. This codes for CASTWGNTGELFF.

This clonotype was seen at least ten times. The CDR3 nucleotides read TGTGCCAGCAGCCCATCACAGGGGGAGGGTGAAAAACTGTTTTTT. Protein product: CASSPSQGEGEKLFF. The rearrangement joins TRBV6-1 to TRBJ1-4; 8 nucleotides line up with TRBD1. J lost 7 bases, V lost 6 bases, and 10 bases had no gene match. The CDR3 loop spans 15 amino acids. Germline CDR1 MNHNS, CDR2 SASEGT.

The chain joins TRBV9 to TRBJ2-2; a possible D gene is TRBD2 (5 bases). CDR3 size: 16 residues. V lost 4 bases to trimming and J lost 4 bases, with 17 bases between them. Germline CDR1 and CDR2: SGDLS and YYNGEE. Here the CDR3 reads CASSPQDWVGTGELFF. The CDR3 DNA reads as TGTGCCAGCAGCCCTCAGGACTGGGTGGGCACCGGGGAGCTGTTTTTT.

This clonotype was recorded many times. The chain uses TRBV3-1 and TRBJ2-6; no definite D call. This CDR3 has 15 amino acids. Trimming removed 1 base from V and 2 bases from J, with 6 bases in between. Germline assignment: CDR1 LGHDT and CDR2 YNNKEL (reference sequence). The CDR3 spells CASSQGGAGANVLTF. The CDR3 nucleotides are TGTGCCAGCAGCCAAGGAGGCGCTGGGGCCAACGTCCTGACTTTC.

This clonotype was recorded many times. The chain recombines TRBV4-1 with TRBJ2-3, with 8 bases matching TRBD1. Germline-derived CDR1 and CDR2 are MGHRA and YSYEKL. The CDR3 is 16 residues long. Trimming at V came to 0 bases and at J to 3 bases, leaving 5 bases not matched to a gene. The CDR3 loop reads CASSQDDRGGTDTQYF. The CDR3 DNA is TGCGCCAGCAGCCAAGATGACAGGGGTGGAACAGATACGCAGTATTTT.

This clonotype was observed at least ten times. V and J are TRBV5-8 and TRBJ1-1; D may be TRBD1 (6 bases). CDR3 length equals 13 residues. CDR1 and CDR2 from the germline V gene are SGHTS and YDEGEE. V shed 3 bases and J shed 3 bases, with 9 bases lying between them. The CDR3 bases are TGTGCCAGCAGCTCCACAGGGTACACTGAAGCTTTCTTT. It codes for CASSSTGYTEAFF. The full variable domain, completed using reference TRBV5-8 and TRBJ1-1, is EAGVTQSPTHLIKTRGQQATLRCSPISGHTSVYWYQQALGLGLQFLLWYDEGEERNRGNFPPRFSGRQFPNYSSELNVNALELEDSALYLCASSSTGYTEAFFGQGTRLTVV.

This clonotype was seen at least ten times. The V call is TRBV12-3 or TRBV12-4, the J call TRBJ1-1; D may be TRBD1 (6 bases). The CDR3 totals 16 residues. Trimming stripped 3 bases from V and 4 bases from J, with 18 bases between. DNA for the CDR3: TGTGCCAGCAGTTTCACCATCGGGGGCGTCGGCACTGAAGCTTTCTTT. It codes for CASSFTIGGVGTEAFF.

Many counts were recorded for this clonotype. V gene TRBV5-4 combines with J gene TRBJ2-1, with unresolved D. Trimming removed 3 bases at V and 9 bases at J, with 19 bases between. CDR3 size: 15 residues. CDR1 is SGHNT, CDR2 YYREEE, per germline (reference sequence). CDR3: CASSSPSASVGEQFF. The CDR3 coding sequence is TGTGCCAGCAGCTCCCCTAGTGCCTCCGTCGGTGAGCAGTTCTTC.

As regards this clonotype: Being one base from a much bigger clone, this may be a read error. This chain connects TRBV6-2 or TRBV6-3 to TRBJ2-5; no definite D call. The germline gives CDR1 MNHEY, CDR2 SVGEGT. The CDR3 has 14 residues. V gave up 8 bases and J gave up 5 bases, with 18 bases separating them. CDR3 amino acids: CASGRPGPLETQYF. In DNA, the CDR3 is TGTGCCAGCGGTCGGCCCGGACCTTTGGAGACCCAGTACTTC.

With regard to this clonotype: The conserved phenylalanine or tryptophan is not found at the CDR3 terminus, so this likely reflects a read error. This chain links TRBV20-1 with TRBJ1-2, with 9 positions matching TRBD1. Trimming cost V 0 bases and J 7 bases; bases outside gene matches: 9. The CDR3 is 15 residues long. Germline V CDR1 and CDR2: DFQATT, SNEGSKA (reference sequence). CDR3 loop: CSARDVRDRERGYTC. The DNA of the CDR3 is TGCAGTGCTAGAGATGTTCGGGACAGGGAACGTGGCTACACCTGC.

This chain connects TRBV5-1 to TRBJ2-3; weak D call: TRBD1 (6 bases). CDR3 length equals 14 residues. Germline V gene data show CDR1 as SGHRS and CDR2 as YFSETQ. Trimming took off 2 bases at V and 11 bases at J, with 18 bases between the two ends. The CDR3 DNA sequence: TGCGCCAGCAGCTTTGGACAGACCTACAATGAGCAGTATTTT. Translated, it gives CASSFGQTYNEQYF.

The rearrangement joins TRBV6-1 to TRBJ1-6; D is ambiguous. Germline lookup yields CDR1 MNHNS and CDR2 SASEGT. The ends were cut back, 5 bases at V and 11 bases at J, with 13 bases in the middle. This CDR3 comprises 13 residues. The CDR3 DNA is TGTGCCAGCAGTTACTCTATGCCGGCACCCCTCCACTTT. Amino acids: CASSYSMPAPLHF.

In its sample, this clonotype was seen many times. The CDR3 sequence: CASSLGSNTDTQYF. CDR3 bases: TGTGCCAGCAGCCTGGGCAGCAACACAGATACGCAGTATTTT. This chain links TRBV4-2 with TRBJ2-3; no reliable D call. Germline CDR1 LGHNA, CDR2 YNFKEQ. The ends were cut back, 4 bases at V and 2 bases at J, with 10 bases in the middle. The CDR3 covers 14 residues.

This clonotype was counted at least ten times. This chain joins TRBV2 and TRBJ1-5; D remains ambiguous. The CDR3 runs 13 residues. Germline V gene lookup returns CDR1 SNHLY and CDR2 FYNNEI. Trimming stripped 6 bases from V and 3 bases from J, with 9 bases between. CDR3 protein: CASRNRANQPQHF. CDR3 DNA: TGTGCCAGCAGGAATAGGGCCAATCAGCCCCAGCATTTT.

The chain joins TRBV29-1 to TRBJ2-3; 9 bases are a match to TRBD2. After removal of 5 bases from V and 3 bases from J, the junction contained 12 bases not matched to a gene. The CDR3 is 16 amino acids. CDR1 is SQVTM, CDR2 ANQGSEA, per germline. CDR3 residues: CSVSRGAGGPTDTQYF. The CDR3 DNA reads as TGCAGCGTTAGCCGGGGGGCGGGAGGGCCGACAGATACGCAGTATTTT.

This clonotype was counted at least ten times. V usage is TRBV7-9 and J usage is TRBJ2-4, with no clear D. This CDR3 is 15 amino acids long. Per the germline V gene, CDR1 is SEHNR and CDR2 is FQNEAQ (reference sequence). The V gene lost 1 base and the J gene lost 5 bases, with 12 bases spanning the gap. The CDR3 DNA sequence: TGTGCCAGCAGCTTAGGGGCAGGCCGGGAAAACATTCAGTACTTC. This codes for CASSLGAGRENIQYF.